This T cell receptor beta chain comes out of a study of T cell responses to AZD1222 COVID-19 vaccine. TCRdb's table, derived via immunoSEQ multiplex PCR, lists solely in-frame clones and lacks some. Among 120,000 or so clones listed, around 92% were seen once. This TCR was sampled from an adult in good health. Sequenced material: peripheral blood, taken on day 0 of AZD1222 vaccination.

CDR3 DNA sequence: TGTGCCAGCAGTTTAGGTAGCGGGGGGGCCGCGGGTACGCAGTATTTT. It codes for CASSLGSGGAAGTQYF. This chain joins TRBV28 and TRBJ2-3, with 11 bases matching TRBD2. There are 16 residues in the CDR3. Unmatched junction bases numbered 9, after V lost 2 bases and J lost 8 bases. The germline V gene encodes CDR1 MDHEN and CDR2 SYDVKM.